These T cell receptor beta chains were read from a single sample in a study of CD8+ T cells in alopecia areata. The data were produced by immunoSEQ multiplex PCR, yet TCRdb's version contains in-frame clones alone and is incomplete. The data hold fewer than 150,000 clones, with approximately 58% observed a single time. Specimen: CD4+ T cells sorted from blood, collected at week 0. These receptors originate from a human donor with alopecia areata. The CDR3 runs from the conserved cysteine through the conserved F or W. A D gene is named only where the DNA matches it firmly. Only some rows state a clone size, as once, few, many or a class for expanded clones.

CASSFDRVSTDTQYF	TGTGCCAGCAGCTTTGACAGGGTTAGCACAGATACGCAGTATTTT	TRBV7-9	.	TRBD1	TRBJ2-3
CASSLVTRPSTDTQYF	TGCGCCAGCAGCTTGGTCACCCGTCCTAGCACAGATACGCAGTATTTT	TRBV5-1	few	.	TRBJ2-3
CAWDRAYEQYF	TGTGCCTGGGACAGGGCCTACGAGCAGTACTTC	TRBV30	.	TRBD1	TRBJ2-7
CASSSGLRHKGYTF	TGTGCCAGCAGCTCGGGACTACGACATAAGGGCTACACCTTC	TRBV7-9	.	.	TRBJ1-2
CASSLRSGASNTEAFF	TGTGCCAGCTCTCTTAGGTCGGGGGCGTCGAACACTGAAGCTTTCTTT	TRBV18	.	.	TRBJ1-1
CASHSGTGELFF	TGTGCCAGCCACTCGGGCACCGGGGAGCTGTTTTTT	TRBV18	few	.	TRBJ2-2
CASSPGGVAKNIQYF	TGTGCCAGCAGTCCCGGGGGGGTAGCCAAAAACATTCAGTACTTC	TRBV28	.	TRBD2	TRBJ2-4
CAATGVTDYGYTF	TGTGCCGCCACAGGGGTTACCGACTATGGCTACACCTTC	TRBV10-3	.	TRBD1	TRBJ1-2
CASTRGWPQRPGELFF	TGTGCCAGTACTAGGGGTTGGCCCCAGCGCCCCGGGGAGCTGTTTTTT	TRBV19	.	.	TRBJ2-2
CASSTGEGAYGYTF	TGTGCCAGCAGCACCGGCGAGGGGGCGTATGGCTACACCTTC	TRBV6-6	.	TRBD1	TRBJ1-2
CASSLGFLRSETQYF	TGTGCCAGCAGCTTAGGGTTTCTGAGGTCCGAGACCCAGTACTTC	TRBV7-2	.	.	TRBJ2-5
CASSAGTGTDTQYF	TGTGCCAGCAGCGCTGGGACTGGCACAGATACGCAGTATTTT	TRBV7-6	.	.	TRBJ2-3
CASSLVYFKGAGGTQYF	TGTGCCAGCAGCTTAGTGTATTTTAAGGGGGCCGGTGGGACCCAGTACTTC	TRBV7-8	.	TRBD1	TRBJ2-5
CASSKDSPYEQYF	TGTGCCAGCAGCAAAGACAGCCCCTACGAGCAGTACTTC	TRBV7-9	.	.	TRBJ2-7
CASSFSQGPNTEAFF	TGCGCCAGCAGCTTTTCCCAGGGCCCGAACACTGAAGCTTTCTTT	TRBV5-1	.	.	TRBJ1-1
CASSLLGGESPLHF	TGTGCCAGCAGCTTACTGGGGGGTGAATCACCCCTCCACTTT	TRBV7-9	.	.	TRBJ1-6
CSVGIRDYEQYF	TGCAGCGTTGGGATAAGGGACTACGAGCAGTACTTC	TRBV29-1	.	.	TRBJ2-7
CAISRASDTTEAFF	TGTGCCATCAGTAGGGCCTCGGACACGACTGAAGCTTTCTTT	TRBV10-3	.	.	TRBJ1-1
CASSLDTLANYGYTF	TGTGCCAGCAGTTTAGATACGTTAGCTAACTATGGCTACACCTTC	TRBV28	.	.	TRBJ1-2
CSVLSEVGGTDTQYF	TGCAGCGTTCTCTCCGAGGTAGGGGGCACAGATACGCAGTATTTT	TRBV29-1	.	.	TRBJ2-3
CASSAKDRETEAFF	TGTGCCAGCAGCGCAAAGGACAGGGAAACTGAAGCTTTCTTT	TRBV5-4	.	TRBD1	TRBJ1-1
CASSPTGVTYEQYF	TGTGCCAGCAGCCCAACAGGGGTAACTTACGAGCAGTACTTC	TRBV16	once	TRBD1	TRBJ2-7
CASSVGLAGNQETQYF	TGTGCCAGCAGCGTAGGGCTAGCGGGAAACCAAGAGACCCAGTACTTC	TRBV9	.	TRBD2	TRBJ2-5